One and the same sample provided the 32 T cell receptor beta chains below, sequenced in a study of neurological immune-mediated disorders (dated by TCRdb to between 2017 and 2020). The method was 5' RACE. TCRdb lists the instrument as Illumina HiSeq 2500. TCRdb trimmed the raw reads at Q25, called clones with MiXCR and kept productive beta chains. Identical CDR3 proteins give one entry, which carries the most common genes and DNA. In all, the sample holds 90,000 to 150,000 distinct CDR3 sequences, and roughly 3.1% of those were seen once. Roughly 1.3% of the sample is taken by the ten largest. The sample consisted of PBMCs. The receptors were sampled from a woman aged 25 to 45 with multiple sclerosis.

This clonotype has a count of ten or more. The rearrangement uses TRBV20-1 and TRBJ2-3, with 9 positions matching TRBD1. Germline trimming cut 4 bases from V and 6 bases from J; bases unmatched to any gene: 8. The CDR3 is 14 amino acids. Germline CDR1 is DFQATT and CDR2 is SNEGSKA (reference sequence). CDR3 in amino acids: CSANRDRAGDTQYF. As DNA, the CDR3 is TGCAGTGCTAACCGGGACAGGGCTGGGGATACGCAGTATTTT.

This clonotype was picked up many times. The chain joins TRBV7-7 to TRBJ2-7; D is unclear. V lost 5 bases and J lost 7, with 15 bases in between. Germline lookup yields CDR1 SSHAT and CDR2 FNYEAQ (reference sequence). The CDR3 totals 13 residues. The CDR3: CASSPLIPDEQYF. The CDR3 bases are TGTGCCAGCAGCCCCCTGATACCAGATGAGCAGTACTTC.

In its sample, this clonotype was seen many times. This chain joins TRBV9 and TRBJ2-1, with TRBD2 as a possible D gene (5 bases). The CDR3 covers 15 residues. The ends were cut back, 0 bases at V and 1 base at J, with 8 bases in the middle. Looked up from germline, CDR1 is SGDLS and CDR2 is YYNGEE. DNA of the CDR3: TGTGCCAGCAGCGTAGTCGGGGTATCCTACAATGAGCAGTTCTTC. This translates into CASSVVGVSYNEQFF.

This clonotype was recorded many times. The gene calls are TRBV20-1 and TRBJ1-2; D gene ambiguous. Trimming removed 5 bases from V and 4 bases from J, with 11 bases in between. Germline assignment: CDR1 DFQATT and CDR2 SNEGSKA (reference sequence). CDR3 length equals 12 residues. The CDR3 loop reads CSAYDLPYGYTF. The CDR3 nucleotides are TGCAGTGCTTATGACCTACCCTATGGCTACACCTTC.

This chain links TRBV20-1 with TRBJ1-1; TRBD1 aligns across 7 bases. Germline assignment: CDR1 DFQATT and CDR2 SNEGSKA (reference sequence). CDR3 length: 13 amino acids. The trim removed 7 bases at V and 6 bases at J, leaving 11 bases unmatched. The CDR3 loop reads CSDETGSDPEAFF. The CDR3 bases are TGCAGTGACGAGACAGGGAGTGACCCTGAAGCTTTCTTT.

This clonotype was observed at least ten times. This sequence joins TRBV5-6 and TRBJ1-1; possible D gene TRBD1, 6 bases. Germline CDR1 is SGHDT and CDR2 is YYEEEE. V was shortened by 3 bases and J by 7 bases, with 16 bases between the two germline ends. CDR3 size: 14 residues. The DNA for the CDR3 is TGTGCCAGCAGCTGGGGGGCAGGACTAAATGAAGCTTTCTTT. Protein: CASSWGAGLNEAFF.

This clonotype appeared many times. The CDR3 loop reads CASRLAGTDEQYF. The CDR3 bases are TGTGCCAGCAGACTAGCGGGGACTGACGAGCAGTACTTC. V gene TRBV7-2 combines with J gene TRBJ2-7; 10 nucleotides agree with TRBD2. Germline trimming cut 6 bases from V and 5 bases from J; bases unmatched to any gene: 4. The CDR3 is 13 amino acids. Germline V gene sequence: CDR1 SGHTA, CDR2 FQGNSA.

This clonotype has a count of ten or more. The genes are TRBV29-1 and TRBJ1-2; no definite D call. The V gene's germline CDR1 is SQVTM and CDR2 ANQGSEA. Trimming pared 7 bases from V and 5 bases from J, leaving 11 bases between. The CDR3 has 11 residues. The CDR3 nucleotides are TGCAGCGGAAGAGTAGGGTATGGCTACACCTTC. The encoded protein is CSGRVGYGYTF.

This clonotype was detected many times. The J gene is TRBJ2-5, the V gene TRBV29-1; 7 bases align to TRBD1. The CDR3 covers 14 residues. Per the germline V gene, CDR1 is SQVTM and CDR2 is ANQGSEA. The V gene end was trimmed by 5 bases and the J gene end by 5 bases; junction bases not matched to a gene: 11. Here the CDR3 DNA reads TGCAGCGTTAACAGGGGCTTCGAGGGTGAGACCCAGTACTTC. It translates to CSVNRGFEGETQYF.

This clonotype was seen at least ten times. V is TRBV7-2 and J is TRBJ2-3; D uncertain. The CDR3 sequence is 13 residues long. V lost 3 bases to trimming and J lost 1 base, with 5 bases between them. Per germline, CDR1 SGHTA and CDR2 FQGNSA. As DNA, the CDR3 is TGTGCCAGCAGCTTCTACCGCACAGATACGCAGTATTTT. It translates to CASSFYRTDTQYF.

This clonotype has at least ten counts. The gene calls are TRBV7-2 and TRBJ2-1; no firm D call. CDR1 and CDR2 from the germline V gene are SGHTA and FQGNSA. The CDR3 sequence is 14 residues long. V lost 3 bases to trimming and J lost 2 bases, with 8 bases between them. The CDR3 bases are TGTGCCAGCAGCTTGGCAGGACCCTACAATGAGCAGTTCTTC. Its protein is CASSLAGPYNEQFF.

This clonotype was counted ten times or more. The CDR3 loop reads CASSLVFKQPPLTDTQYF. CDR3 sequence (DNA): TGTGCCAGCAGCTTAGTATTTAAGCAGCCCCCACTCACAGATACGCAGTATTTT. The chain uses TRBV7-2 and TRBJ2-3; D remains ambiguous. The V gene's germline CDR1 is SGHTA and CDR2 FQGNSA. The V end lost 1 base, the J end lost 2 bases, and 19 bases lay between the germline ends. The CDR3 runs to 18 residues. Supplemented by reference TRBV7-2 and TRBJ2-3, the full variable domain reads GAGVSQSPSNKVTEKGKDVELRCDPISGHTALYWYRQSLGQGLEFLIYFQGNSAPDKSGLPSDRFSAERTGGSVSTLTIQRTQQEDSAVYLCASSLVFKQPPLTDTQYFGPGTRLTVL.

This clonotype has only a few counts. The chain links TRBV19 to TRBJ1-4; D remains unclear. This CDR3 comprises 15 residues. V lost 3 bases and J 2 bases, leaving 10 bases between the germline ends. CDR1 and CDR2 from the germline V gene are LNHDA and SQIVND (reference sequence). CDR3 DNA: TGTGCCAGTAGTATTCGGGGAACTACTAATGAAAAACTGTTTTTT. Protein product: CASSIRGTTNEKLFF. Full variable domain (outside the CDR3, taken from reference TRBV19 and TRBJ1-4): DGGITQSPKYLFRKEGQNVTLSCEQNLNHDAMYWYRQDPGQGLRLIYYSQIVNDFQKGDIAEGYSVSREKKESFPLTVTSAQKNPTAFYLCASSIRGTTNEKLFFGSGTQLSVL.

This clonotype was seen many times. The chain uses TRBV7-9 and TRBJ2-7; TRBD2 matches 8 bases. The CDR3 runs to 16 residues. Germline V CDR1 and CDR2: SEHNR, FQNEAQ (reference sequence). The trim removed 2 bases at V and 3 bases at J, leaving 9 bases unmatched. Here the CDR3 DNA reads TGTGCCAGCAGCTTACAAACTAGCGGAGGCTACTACGAGCAGTACTTC. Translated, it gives CASSLQTSGGYYEQYF.

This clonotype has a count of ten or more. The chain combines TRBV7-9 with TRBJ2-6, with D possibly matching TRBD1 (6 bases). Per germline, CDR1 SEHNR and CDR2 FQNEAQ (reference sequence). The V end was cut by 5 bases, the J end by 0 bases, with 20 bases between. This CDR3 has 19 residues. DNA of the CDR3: TGTGCCAGCAGCCCACTTCAGGGGTTTGGTTCCTCTGGGGCCAACGTCCTGACTTTC. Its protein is CASSPLQGFGSSGANVLTF.

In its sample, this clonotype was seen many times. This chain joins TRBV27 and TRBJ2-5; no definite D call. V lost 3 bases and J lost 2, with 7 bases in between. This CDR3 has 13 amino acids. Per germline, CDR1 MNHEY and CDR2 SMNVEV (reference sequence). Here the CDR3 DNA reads TGTGCCAGCAGTTTCTCCCCACAAGAGACCCAGTACTTC. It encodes CASSFSPQETQYF.

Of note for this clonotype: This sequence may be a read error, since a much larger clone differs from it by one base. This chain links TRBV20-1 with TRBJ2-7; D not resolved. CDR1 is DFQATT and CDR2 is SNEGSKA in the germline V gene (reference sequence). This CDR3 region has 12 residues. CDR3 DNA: TGCAGTGATAGAGCGATAGGGTTCGAGCAGTGCTTC. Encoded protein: CSDRAIGFEQCF.

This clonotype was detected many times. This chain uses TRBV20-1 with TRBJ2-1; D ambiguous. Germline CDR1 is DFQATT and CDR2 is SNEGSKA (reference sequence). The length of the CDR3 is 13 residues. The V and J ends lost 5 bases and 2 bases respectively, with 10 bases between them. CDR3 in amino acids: CSALAWAYNEQFF. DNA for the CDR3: TGCAGTGCTTTGGCGTGGGCCTACAATGAGCAGTTCTTC.

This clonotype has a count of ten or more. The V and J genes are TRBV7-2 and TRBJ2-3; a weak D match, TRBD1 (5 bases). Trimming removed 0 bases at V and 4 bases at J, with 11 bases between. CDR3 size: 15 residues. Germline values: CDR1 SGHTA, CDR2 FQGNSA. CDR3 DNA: TGTGCCAGCAGCTTAGCTTGGGGCGACGCAGATACGCAGTATTTT. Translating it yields CASSLAWGDADTQYF.

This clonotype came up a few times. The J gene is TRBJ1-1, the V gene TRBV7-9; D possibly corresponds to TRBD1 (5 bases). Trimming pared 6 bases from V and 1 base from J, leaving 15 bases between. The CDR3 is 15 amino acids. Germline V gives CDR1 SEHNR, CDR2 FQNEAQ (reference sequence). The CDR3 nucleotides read TGTGCCAGCAGTAGTACAGGTGTGAGGAACACTGAAGCTTTCTTT. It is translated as CASSSTGVRNTEAFF.

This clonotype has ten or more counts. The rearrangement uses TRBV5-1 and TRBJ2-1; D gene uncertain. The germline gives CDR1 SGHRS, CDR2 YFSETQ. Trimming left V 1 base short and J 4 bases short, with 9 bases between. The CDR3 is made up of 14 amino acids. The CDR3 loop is CASSLKSAYNEQFF. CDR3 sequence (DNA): TGCGCCAGCAGCTTGAAGTCCGCATACAATGAGCAGTTCTTC.

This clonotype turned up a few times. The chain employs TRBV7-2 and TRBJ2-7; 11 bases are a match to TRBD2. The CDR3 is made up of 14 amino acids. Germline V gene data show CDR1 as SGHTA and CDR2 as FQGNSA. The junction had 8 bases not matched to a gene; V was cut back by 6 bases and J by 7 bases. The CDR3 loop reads CASRLAGGGEEQYF. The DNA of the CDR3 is TGTGCCAGCAGGCTAGCGGGAGGAGGGGAAGAGCAGTACTTC. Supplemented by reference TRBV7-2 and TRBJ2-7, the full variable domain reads GAGVSQSPSNKVTEKGKDVELRCDPISGHTALYWYRQSLGQGLEFLIYFQGNSAPDKSGLPSDRFSAERTGGSVSTLTIQRTQQEDSAVYLCASRLAGGGEEQYFGPGTRLTVT.

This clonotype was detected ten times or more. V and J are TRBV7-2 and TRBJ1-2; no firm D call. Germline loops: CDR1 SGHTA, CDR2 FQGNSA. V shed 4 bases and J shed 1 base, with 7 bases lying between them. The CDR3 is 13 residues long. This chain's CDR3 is CASSSSFNYGYTF. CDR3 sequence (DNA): TGTGCCAGCAGCTCTAGTTTTAACTATGGCTACACCTTC. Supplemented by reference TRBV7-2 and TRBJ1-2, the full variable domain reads GAGVSQSPSNKVTEKGKDVELRCDPISGHTALYWYRQSLGQGLEFLIYFQGNSAPDKSGLPSDRFSAERTGGSVSTLTIQRTQQEDSAVYLCASSSSFNYGYTFGSGTRLTVV.

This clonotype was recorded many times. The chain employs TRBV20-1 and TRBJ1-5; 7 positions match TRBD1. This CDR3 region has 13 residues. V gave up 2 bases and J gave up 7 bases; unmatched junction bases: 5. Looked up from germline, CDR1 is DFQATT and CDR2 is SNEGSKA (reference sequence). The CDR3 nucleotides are TGCAGTGCTAGACAGGGGGGGGAACAGCCCCAGCATTTT. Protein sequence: CSARQGGEQPQHF.

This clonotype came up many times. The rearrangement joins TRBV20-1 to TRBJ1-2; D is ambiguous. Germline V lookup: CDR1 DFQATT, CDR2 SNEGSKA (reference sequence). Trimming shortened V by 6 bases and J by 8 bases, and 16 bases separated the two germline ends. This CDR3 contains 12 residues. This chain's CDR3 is CSASPDSRGYTF. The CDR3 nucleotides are TGCAGTGCGAGCCCCGATAGTAGGGGCTACACCTTC.

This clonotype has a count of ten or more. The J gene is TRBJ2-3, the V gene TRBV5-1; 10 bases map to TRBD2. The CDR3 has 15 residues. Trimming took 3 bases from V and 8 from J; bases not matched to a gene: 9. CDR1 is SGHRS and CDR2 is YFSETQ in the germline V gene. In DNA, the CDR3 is TGCGCCAGCAGCTCTCCCCACCCTAGCGGGGGTACGCAGTATTTT. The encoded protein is CASSSPHPSGGTQYF. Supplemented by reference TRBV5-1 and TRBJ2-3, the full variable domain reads KAGVTQTPRYLIKTRGQQVTLSCSPISGHRSVSWYQQTPGQGLQFLFEYFSETQRNKGNFPGRFSGRQFSNSRSEMNVSTLELGDSALYLCASSSPHPSGGTQYFGPGTRLTVL.

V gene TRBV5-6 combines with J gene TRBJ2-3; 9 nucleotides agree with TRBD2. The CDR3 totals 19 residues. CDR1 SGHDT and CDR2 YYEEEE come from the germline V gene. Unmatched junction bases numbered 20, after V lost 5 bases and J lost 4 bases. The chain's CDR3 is CASSHLSASGKLDADTQYF. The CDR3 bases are TGTGCCAGCAGTCACTTGTCGGCTAGCGGGAAACTTGACGCAGATACGCAGTATTTT.

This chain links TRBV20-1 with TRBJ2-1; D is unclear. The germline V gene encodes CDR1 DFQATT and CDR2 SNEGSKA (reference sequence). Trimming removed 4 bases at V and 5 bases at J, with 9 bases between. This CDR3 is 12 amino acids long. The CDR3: CSATRSDNEQFF. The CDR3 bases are TGCAGTGCTACCCGGAGCGACAATGAGCAGTTCTTC.

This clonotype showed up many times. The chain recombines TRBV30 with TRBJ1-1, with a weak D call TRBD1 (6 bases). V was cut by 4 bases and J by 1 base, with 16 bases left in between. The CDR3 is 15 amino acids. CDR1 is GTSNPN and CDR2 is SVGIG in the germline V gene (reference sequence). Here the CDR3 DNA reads TGTGCCTGGAATCGGGGGGCCAGCGGGAACACTGAAGCTTTCTTT. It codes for CAWNRGASGNTEAFF.

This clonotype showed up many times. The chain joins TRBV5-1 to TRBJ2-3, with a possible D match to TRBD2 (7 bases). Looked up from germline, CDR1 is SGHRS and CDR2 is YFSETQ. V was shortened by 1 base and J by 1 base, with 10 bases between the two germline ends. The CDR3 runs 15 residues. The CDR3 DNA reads TGCGCCAGCAGCTTGCTAGGGGGGGGCACAGATACGCAGTATTTT. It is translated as CASSLLGGGTDTQYF.

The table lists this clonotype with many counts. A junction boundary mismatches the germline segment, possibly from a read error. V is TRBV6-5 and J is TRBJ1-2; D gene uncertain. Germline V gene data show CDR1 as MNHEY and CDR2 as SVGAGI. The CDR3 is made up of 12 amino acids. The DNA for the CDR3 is TGTGCCAGCACTCAAATCGCGGCCAACCTATACTTC. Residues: CASTQIAANLYF.

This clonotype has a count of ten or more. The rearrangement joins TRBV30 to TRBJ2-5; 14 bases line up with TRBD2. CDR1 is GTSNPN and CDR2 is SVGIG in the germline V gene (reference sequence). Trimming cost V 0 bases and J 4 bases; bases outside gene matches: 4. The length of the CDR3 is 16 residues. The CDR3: CAWSVPGLAGAETQYF. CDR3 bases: TGTGCCTGGAGTGTACCGGGACTAGCGGGAGCAGAGACCCAGTACTTC.